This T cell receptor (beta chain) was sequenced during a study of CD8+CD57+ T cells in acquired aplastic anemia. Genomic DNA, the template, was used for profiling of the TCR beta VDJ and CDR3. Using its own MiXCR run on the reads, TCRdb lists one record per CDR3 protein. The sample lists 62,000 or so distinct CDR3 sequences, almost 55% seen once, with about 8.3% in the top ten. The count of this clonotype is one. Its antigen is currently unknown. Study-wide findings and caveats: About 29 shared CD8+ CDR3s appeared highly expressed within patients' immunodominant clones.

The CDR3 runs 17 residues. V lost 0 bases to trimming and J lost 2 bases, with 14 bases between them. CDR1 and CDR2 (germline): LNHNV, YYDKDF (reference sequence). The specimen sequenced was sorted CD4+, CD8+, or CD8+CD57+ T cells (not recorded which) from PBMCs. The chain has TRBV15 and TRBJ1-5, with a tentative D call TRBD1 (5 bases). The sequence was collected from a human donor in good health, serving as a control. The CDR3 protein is CATSRDHRQGGNQPQHF. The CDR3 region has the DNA TGTGCCACCAGCAGAGATCATCGGCAGGGAGGCAATCAGCCCCAGCATTTT.